This T cell receptor beta chain was captured by sequencing in a study of T cells in Graves' hyperthyroidism and ophthalmopathy. Study-level findings and limits: Blood also showed most of the thyroid clonotypes that were expanded above 0.001.

Patients aged 18 to 65 had newly diagnosed hyperthyroidism that had lasted under 2 months. Any patient presenting with uncontrolled infection, other autoimmune disease, pregnancy or lactation was left out. About 10 ml of fresh peripheral blood supplied the PBMCs. Trimming removed 2 bases from V and 9 bases from J, with 17 bases in between. This CDR3 contains 15 residues. CDR1 and CDR2 (germline): SGHTA, FQGTGA. Ten or more counts support this clonotype. Its antigen is not identified. Amplification targeted TCR beta CDR3 regions from RNA transcripts. First-round RT-PCR of the TCR CDR3 relied on the HTBI primer set. A single record per CDR3 protein comes from TCRdb applying MiXCR to the multiplex PCR reads. The sample records approximately 400,000 distinct CDR3 sequences, less than 20% being singletons.

This TCR was sampled from a woman aged 18-30 years with Graves' hyperthyroidism. What was sequenced was blood. The rearrangement joins TRBV7-3 to TRBJ2-1; TRBD2 is a possible D gene (7 bases). In DNA form, the CDR3 reads TGTGCCAGCAGCTTAGGGCCGGCGGGGGCTGGTGAGCAGTTCTTC. Translating it yields CASSLGPAGAGEQFF.